A selection of T cell receptor beta chains follows, all from one sample in a study of cytomegalovirus exposure and HLA in healthy donors. The data were produced by immunoSEQ multiplex PCR, yet TCRdb's version contains in-frame clones alone and is incomplete. Among roughly 130,000 clones listed, less than 85% were seen once. Sequencing was carried out using PBMCs. The receptors stem from a man in his forties in good health and CMV-seronegative. The CDR3 runs from the conserved cysteine through the conserved F or W. A D gene is named only where the DNA matches it firmly. Rows give clone size only sometimes, using once, few, many, or a class for an expanded clone.

clone_size | j_call | d_call | cdr3_length | v_call | cdr3_aa | cdr3_nt
. | TRBJ2-7 | TRBD1 | 14 | TRBV5-1 | CASSIGQGVYEQYF | TGCGCCAGCAGCATCGGACAGGGGGTCTACGAGCAGTACTTC
. | TRBJ1-1 | TRBD1 | 13 | TRBV27 | CASSGQQGTEAFF | TGTGCCAGCAGTGGGCAACAGGGGACTGAAGCTTTCTTT
few | TRBJ2-2 | . | 16 | TRBV28 | CASSLQSPANTGELFF | TGTGCCAGCAGCCTACAGAGCCCCGCGAACACCGGGGAGCTGTTTTTT
few | TRBJ2-2 | TRBD2 | 15 | TRBV28 | CASSLAGGNTGELFF | TGTGCCAGCAGTCTGGCGGGGGGGAACACCGGGGAGCTGTTTTTT
. | TRBJ2-1 | . | 13 | TRBV6-5 | CASSYSRRNEQFF | TGTGCCAGCAGTTACTCGAGGAGGAATGAGCAGTTCTTC
few | TRBJ2-2 | . | 18 | TRBV27 | CASSLQGPLFANTGELFF | TGTGCCAGCAGTTTACAGGGGCCTCTGTTCGCGAACACCGGGGAGCTGTTTTTT
. | TRBJ1-1 | . | 15 | TRBV4-1 | CASSQDETGYTEAFF | TGCGCCAGCAGCCAAGACGAGACGGGATACACTGAAGCTTTCTTT
. | TRBJ2-7 | TRBD2 | 16 | TRBV14 | CASSHFGLAGGYEQYF | TGTGCCAGCAGCCACTTCGGACTAGCGGGAGGATACGAGCAGTACTTC
. | TRBJ1-1 | . | 16 | TRBV28 | CASANPAGRVNTEAFF | TGTGCCAGCGCTAACCCGGCAGGGCGAGTGAACACTGAAGCTTTCTTT
few | TRBJ2-3 | TRBD2 | 16 | TRBV4-1 | CASSQELAGGPDTQYF | TGCGCCAGCAGCCAAGAACTAGCGGGGGGGCCAGATACGCAGTATTTT
. | TRBJ2-5 | . | 16 | TRBV28 | CASSLRGRGHQETQYF | TGTGCCAGCAGCCTCCGGGGCAGGGGCCATCAAGAGACCCAGTACTTC
. | TRBJ2-7 | . | 15 | TRBV9 | CASSVEGAASYEQYF | TGTGCCAGCAGCGTAGAAGGGGCAGCCTCCTACGAGCAGTACTTC
. | TRBJ2-1 | . | 13 | TRBV5-4 | CATRKGPVDEQFF | TGTGCCACACGTAAGGGGCCGGTTGATGAGCAGTTCTTC
. | TRBJ1-6 | . | 14 | TRBV30 | CACAQGRVGSPLHF | TGTGCCTGCGCTCAGGGAAGGGTCGGTTCACCCCTCCACTTT